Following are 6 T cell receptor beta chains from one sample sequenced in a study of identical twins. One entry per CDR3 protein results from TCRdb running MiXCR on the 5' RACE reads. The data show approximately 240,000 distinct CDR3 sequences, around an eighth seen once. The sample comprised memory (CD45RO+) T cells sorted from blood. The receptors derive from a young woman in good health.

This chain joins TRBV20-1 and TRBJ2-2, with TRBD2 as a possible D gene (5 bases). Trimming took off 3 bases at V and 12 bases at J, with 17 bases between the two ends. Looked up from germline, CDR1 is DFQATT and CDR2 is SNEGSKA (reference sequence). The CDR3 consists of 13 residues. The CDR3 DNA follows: TGCAGTGCTAGTTTCCAGTCACCGGGGAAGCTGTTTTTT. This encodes CSASFQSPGKLFF.

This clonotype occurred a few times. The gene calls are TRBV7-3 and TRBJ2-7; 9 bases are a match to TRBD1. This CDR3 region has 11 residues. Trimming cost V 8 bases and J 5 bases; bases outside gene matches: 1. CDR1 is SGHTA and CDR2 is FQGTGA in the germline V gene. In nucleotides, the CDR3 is TGTGCCAGCGGGGACAGGGACGAGCAGTACTTC. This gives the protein CASGDRDEQYF.

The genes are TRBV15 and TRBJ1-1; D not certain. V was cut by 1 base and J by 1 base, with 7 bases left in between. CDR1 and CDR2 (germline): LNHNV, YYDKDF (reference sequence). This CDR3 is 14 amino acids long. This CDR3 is CATSRGSENTEAFF. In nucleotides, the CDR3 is TGTGCCACCAGCAGAGGTTCGGAGAACACTGAAGCTTTCTTT.

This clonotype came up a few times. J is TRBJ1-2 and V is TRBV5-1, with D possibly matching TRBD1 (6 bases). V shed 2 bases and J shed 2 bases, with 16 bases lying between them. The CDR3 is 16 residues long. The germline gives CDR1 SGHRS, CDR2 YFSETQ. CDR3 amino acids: CASSLGMGQGNYGYTF. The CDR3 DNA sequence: TGCGCCAGCAGCTTAGGCATGGGGCAGGGGAACTATGGCTACACCTTC.

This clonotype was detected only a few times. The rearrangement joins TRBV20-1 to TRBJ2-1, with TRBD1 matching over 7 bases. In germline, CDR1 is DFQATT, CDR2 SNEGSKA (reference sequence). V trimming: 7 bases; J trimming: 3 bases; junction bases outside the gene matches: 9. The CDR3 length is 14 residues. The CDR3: CSGLSGGSYNEQFF. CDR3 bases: TGCAGTGGACTTTCAGGGGGTAGCTACAATGAGCAGTTCTTC.

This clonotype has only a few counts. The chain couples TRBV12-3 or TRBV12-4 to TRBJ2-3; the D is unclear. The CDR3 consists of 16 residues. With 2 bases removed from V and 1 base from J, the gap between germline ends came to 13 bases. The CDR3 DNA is TGTGCCAGCAGTTTAAGGGCCTCGCTTCGCACAGATACGCAGTATTTT. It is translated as CASSLRASLRTDTQYF.